This entry concerns a single T cell receptor beta chain. The CDR3 sequence is 15 residues long. In germline, CDR1 is SGHVS, CDR2 FNYEAQ. V lost 5 bases and J lost 4; bases outside the gene matches: 11. TCRdb reanalysed the reads using MiXCR and keeps one entry per CDR3 protein. Of 250,000 to 300,000 distinct CDR3 sequences in the sample, more than 15% were seen once. These data belong to a study of T cell repertoires in cytomegalovirus infection. The receptor was isolated from a human donor in good health (CMV status not recorded). Some clones in this sample may be carry-over from other donors' samples. This chain links TRBV7-6 with TRBJ2-7; 7 positions agree with TRBD1. The sequenced material came from CD8+ T cells from PBMCs. The CDR3 bases are TGTGCCAGCAGCGCAACCTCCGGGACAGCATACGAGCAGTACTTC. Encoded protein: CASSATSGTAYEQYF. Supplemented by reference TRBV7-6 and TRBJ2-7, the full variable domain reads GAGVSQSPRYKVTKRGQDVALRCDPISGHVSLYWYRQALGQGPEFLTYFNYEAQQDKSGLPNDRFSAERPEGSISTLTIQRTEQRDSAMYRCASSATSGTAYEQYFGPGTRLTVT.